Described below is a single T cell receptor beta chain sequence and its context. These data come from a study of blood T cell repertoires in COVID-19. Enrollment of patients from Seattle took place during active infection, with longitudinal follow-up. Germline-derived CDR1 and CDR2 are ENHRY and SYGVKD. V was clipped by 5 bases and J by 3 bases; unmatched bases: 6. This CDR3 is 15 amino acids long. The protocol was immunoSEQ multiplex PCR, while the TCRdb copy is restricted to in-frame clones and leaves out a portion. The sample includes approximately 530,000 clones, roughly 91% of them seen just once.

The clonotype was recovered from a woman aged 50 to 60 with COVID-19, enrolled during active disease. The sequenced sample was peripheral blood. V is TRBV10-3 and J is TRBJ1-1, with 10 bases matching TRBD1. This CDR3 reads CAISPGTGADTEAFF. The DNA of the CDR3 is TGTGCCATCAGTCCTGGGACAGGGGCGGACACTGAAGCTTTCTTT.